Detailed here is one T cell receptor (beta chain). This entry comes from a study of blood T cell repertoires in COVID-19. In the original analysis: Reference gene primer amplification gave estimated nucleated cell counts. Here immunoSEQ multiplex PCR was the method, and the copy in TCRdb shows in-frame clones only, minus some. V and J calls and clone size are those listed in that table; D and trimming were worked out from the DNA. The sample includes about 290,000 clones, approximately 80% of them seen just once. The V gene lost 1 base and the J gene lost 0 bases, with 9 bases spanning the gap. The CDR3 runs to 16 residues. Per germline, CDR1 KGHDR and CDR2 SFDVKD.

The genes are TRBV24-1 and TRBJ2-1, with D perhaps TRBD1 (6 bases). The sequence was obtained from a woman between 45 and 65 years old with active or convalescent COVID-19. Sequenced material: peripheral blood. As DNA, the CDR3 is TGTGCCACCAGTGATTTCGTGACAGGCTCCTACAATGAGCAGTTCTTC. Protein sequence: CATSDFVTGSYNEQFF.